The 5 T cell receptor beta chains below come from one sample, sequenced in a study of blood T cell repertoires in COVID-19. TCRdb keeps only in-frame clones here, not all; method: immunoSEQ multiplex PCR. The sample contains around 280,000 clones, around four fifths of which appear only once. Material: peripheral blood. The receptor source for this set is a woman in her forties or fifties with active or convalescent COVID-19.

A single count supports this clone. This rearrangement joins TRBV5-3 to TRBJ2-2; possibly TRBD1 for D (6 bases). TRBV5-3 is an ORF, and what it does is uncertain. The CDR3 is 14 residues long. Trimming left V 4 bases short and J 3 bases short, with 10 bases between. The DNA for the CDR3 is TGTGCCAGAAGCCAGGGGTCGGACACCGGGGAGCTGTTTTTT. Amino acids: CARSQGSDTGELFF.

The gene calls are TRBV5-1 and TRBJ1-1, with a tentative D call TRBD1 (6 bases). Germline loops: CDR1 SGHRS, CDR2 YFSETQ. The CDR3 length is 13 residues. Deletions cut 6 bases from V and 4 bases from J, with 13 bases between. CDR3 sequence: CASTLGGPTEAFF. The CDR3 region has the DNA TGCGCCAGCACTCTCGGGGGGCCCACTGAAGCTTTCTTT.

The V and J genes are TRBV29-1 and TRBJ2-7, with 7 bases aligning to TRBD1. J gave up 3 bases and V 6 bases, and 8 bases lay outside the gene matches. The CDR3 is 13 amino acids. Germline CDR1 SQVTM, CDR2 ANQGSEA. CDR3 region: CSVAPRQGYEQYF. The CDR3 bases are TGCAGCGTAGCCCCGAGACAGGGCTACGAGCAGTACTTC.

The gene calls are TRBV7-4 and TRBJ1-1; no firm D call. Germline values: CDR1 SGHVT, CDR2 SQSDAQ. The germline V and J ends were trimmed by 1 base and 0 bases, with 9 bases remaining between them. The CDR3 sequence is 15 residues long. The CDR3 DNA is TGTGCCAGCAGCTTAGGCCCGGGTCTGAACACTGAAGCTTTCTTT. Its protein product is CASSLGPGLNTEAFF.

This clone was seen a single time. The chain links TRBV19 to TRBJ1-2, with 10 nucleotides matching TRBD1. This CDR3 is 16 amino acids long. The germline V gene has CDR1 LNHDA and CDR2 SQIVND (reference sequence). The junction had 14 bases not matched to a gene; V was cut back by 9 bases and J by 4 bases. The CDR3 region has the DNA TGTGCCAGAGCCCGGCGACAGGGGGCAGGCGGCTATGGCTACACCTTC. Translation gives CARARRQGAGGYGYTF.